This T cell receptor (beta chain) comes out of a study of blood T cells in healthy people across ages (dated by TCRdb to 2014 to 2015). Study-wide context: In model experiments, roughly one uniquely barcoded TCR beta cDNA molecule per two T cells was captured by template switching. Age-related changes in TCR beta repertoire diversity were measured in the study by deep sequencing normalized with unique cDNA molecular identifiers. To avoid experimental bias, donors of different ages were distributed randomly across sequencing lanes. Four age groups were formed from the donors: young (average about 15 years), middle-aged (just under 40), aged (about 62) and long-lived (around 82). Using the same blood draw, the study looked at two additional independent replicas of 1 million unique cDNA reads for two donors, one aged 18 to 30 and the other aged 80 or older. Study-wide findings and limitations: Compared with the aged group, the long-lived group had more naive CD4+ T cells, fewer expanded clones and increased TCR diversity, a pattern suggesting age selection. Because donor CMV infection status was unknown, age-related changes in expanded clonotypes were potentially confounded. The percentage of naive T cells measured by flow cytometry correlated strongly with observed TCR beta diversity. Total diversity estimates from one million sequenced T cells were considered lower bounds and underestimates. Conclusive comparison of naive and antigen-experienced compartments was prevented by the profiling of bulk unsorted PBMCs. Observed TCR beta diversity per million T cells fell roughly linearly with age, and a significant reduction was already apparent by age roughly 40.

From a lookup of the germline V gene (reference sequence), CDR1 and CDR2 are DFQATT and SNEGSKA. The V and J ends are trimmed by 4 bases and 0 bases, leaving 6 bases between them. Inclusive of the bounding cysteine and phenylalanine, the CDR3 is 12 residues long. Solely the CDR3 DNA is kept, with 36 bases framed from the first base. The donors were 40 or so Caucasian individuals from Russia, aged about 6 to 95 years, who were systemically healthy. Around 10 milliliters of peripheral blood were drawn from each donor into EDTA-treated Vacutainer tubes. Ficoll-Paque density-gradient centrifugation was used to isolate PBMCs, with at least 7 million per sample. Trizol reagent was used to extract total RNA from the PBMCs, yielding at least 5.5 micrograms per sample. For every donor, an aliquot of PBMCs went through flow cytometry to measure the percentages of naive CD45RAhigh/CD27high T cells. Libraries were prepared through 5' RACE. The sequencer was an Illumina HiSeq 2500. A second roughly 6 to 12 cycle PCR used a sample-barcoded 5' primer and a J-beta primer mix. A unique molecular identifier was introduced onto each TCR beta cDNA molecule by a template-switch 5' adaptor carrying 12 random nucleotides. Each sample yielded at least 2.5 million CDR3-containing paired-end reads. First-strand cDNA was synthesized from all RNA with the Mint cDNA synthesis kit, primed by a TRBC-specific oligonucleotide. Following uracil-DNA glycosylase treatment, all cDNA underwent a first 18-cycle PCR with the universal primers M1SS and BC2_uni_R. The authors' analysis ran thus. Normalization of each sample was performed by random selection of 1 million high-quality reads, each carrying a distinct molecular identifier. Instead of being binned into consensus sequences, reads with shared molecular identifiers were discarded. MiTCR, with a Q25 quality threshold and the strictest error-elimination algorithm, was used for CDR3 identification, clonotype clustering and error correction. A nonparametric unseen species model with Euler transformation was used to estimate a lower bound on total TCR beta diversity. TCRdb reran the public reads through fastp at Q25 and MiXCR, keeping productive beta chains. Each CDR3 protein gets just one entry, which takes the most common genes and DNA from the rows behind it. TCRdb, rather than the study authors, made the V and J calls. This sample gives 500,000 to 700,000 distinct CDR3 sequences in total; 25% to 30% of them show up just once. The top ten constitute 15% to 18% of the sample.

This clonotype was detected many times. Which antigen it targets is not known. Per-base qualities were not stored, and no clone one base away is much larger. The sequence was collected from an elderly woman in good health. The rearranged chain carries TRBV20-1 and TRBJ1-1, with an unclear D gene assignment. Sequencing used blood. The base sequence is TGCAGTGCTACTGACTTGAACACTGAAGCTTTCTTT. Protein translation: CSATDLNTEAFF.